This TCR beta chain was recovered during a study of T cell responses to AZD1222 COVID-19 vaccine (dated by TCRdb to the early 2020s). Background for the entire study: AZD1222 recipients with second doses at about 4 weeks or about 12 weeks were pooled, because spike-specific TCR depth and breadth did not differ between schedules. TCR sequencing covered approximately 230 trial participants: 207 given two doses of AZD1222 and about 26 given two doses of MenACWY control vaccine. Trial participants were enrolled into age subgroups of 18-55, 56-69 and 70-plus years, which contained roughly 140, 27 and 60 TCR-sequenced participants, respectively.

What the authors observed across the whole study: The vaccine-associated CD4 TCRs covered the entire spike protein, and the dominant responses fell in regions 160-218 and 743-854. Spike-specific TCR breadth and depth rose significantly after two AZD1222 doses compared with day 0 and with MenACWY recipients. Because no day 14 peak-response samples were available, repertoires were characterized only after the peak T cell response. Conclusions about previously exposed vaccinees are limited because only six or seven AZD1222 recipients were SARS-CoV-2 seropositive at baseline. Participants were mostly white British and included more females than males, and it was suggested by the authors that clonal diversity may have been underestimated. Nearly half of unique spike-specific TCRs reportedly recognized epitopes outside regions mutated in the B.1.351 and B.1.1.7 variants. In the small 56-69-year group, the increase in depth fell short of significance, most likely because of low power.

About this clone: No cognate antigen has been identified for it. Base-call qualities are not available, and no considerably larger clone is one nucleotide away.

Clipping removes 0 bases from V and 5 bases from J, with 4 as the unmatched junction base count. For CDR1 and CDR2, the germline V gene lists SGHRS and YFSETQ. The cysteine opens and the phenylalanine closes a CDR3 of 14 amino acids. Just CDR3 DNA is preserved here, 42 bases in frame from base 1. The time point label on this specimen signifies: baseline before first vaccination. Vaccinee samples were obtained from the UK trials COV001 and COV002, which included a single-blind randomized controlled phase 2/3 trial of AZD1222 (ChAdOx1 nCoV-19) in healthy adults. Trial participant PBMC samples were collected at day 0 and day 28 after the second dose for TCRbeta chain sequencing. The CDR3 regions of human TCRbeta chains were analyzed by immunosequencing. The paper's data handling went like this. Repertoire TCRs were matched against a reference library of SARS-CoV-2-specific TCRs generated with the MIRA antigen-specificity platform. Breadth meant the fraction of unique TCRs that were SARS-CoV-2-associated, whereas depth meant the fraction of total T cells that were SARS-CoV-2-associated. Using the MIRA data, every spike-specific TCR was mapped to the spike region that the TCR reacted to and assigned to either a CD4 or a CD8 class. Log10-transformed breadth and depth values were compared by one-way ANOVA with Sidak's multiple comparisons tests. TCRdb stores this immuneACCESS table with in-frame sequences only. Part of the clones is absent; in the studies checked, under half of the shortfall reflects unresolved V genes, and no reason is known for the rest. V and J calls and clone size are copied from that table; D and trimming were computed from the DNA. The sample records 130,000 or so clones, around nine tenths of which are singletons. The top ten hold 7.2% of the sample.

The chain uses TRBV5-1 and TRBJ2-7, with TRBD1 identical over 8 junction bases. The source of this sequence is an adult in good health. The sequencing here drew on peripheral blood, taken on day 0 of AZD1222 vaccination. Here is the DNA: TGCGCCAGCAGCTTGGCTCCACAGGGGGACGAGCAGTACTTC. This codes for CASSLAPQGDEQYF.